One and the same sample provided the 29 T cell receptor beta chains below, sequenced in a study of blood T cell repertoires in COVID-19. Only in-frame clones appear in the TCRdb table, and some are missing; sequencing was by immunoSEQ multiplex PCR. The sample includes a few hundred thousand clones, less than 90% of them seen just once. The sample comprised peripheral blood. These TCRs come from a man aged 55 to 70 who had recovered from COVID-19.

This clone was detected a few times. J is TRBJ2-7 and V is TRBV6-4, with TRBD1 identical over 9 bases. Germline CDR1 and CDR2: MRHNA and SNTAGT. This CDR3 comprises 17 residues. Trimming took 7 bases from V and 3 from J; bases not matched to a gene: 16. CDR3: CASIYQGRTGVFYEQYF. CDR3 DNA sequence: TGTGCCAGCATATACCAGGGCCGGACAGGGGTTTTCTACGAGCAGTACTTC.

CDR3 protein: CASRGRGAGFTGELFF. CDR3 sequence (DNA): TGTGCCAGCAGGGGGCGTGGGGCTGGTTTTACCGGGGAGCTGTTTTTT. V and J are TRBV2 and TRBJ2-2, with D possibly matching TRBD1 (5 bases). The CDR3 contains 16 residues. Trimming stripped 6 bases from V and 5 bases from J, with 19 bases between. Germline V gives CDR1 SNHLY, CDR2 FYNNEI. The full variable domain, in which reference TRBV2 and TRBJ2-2 provide the parts outside the CDR3, is EPEVTQTPSHQVTQMGQEVILRCVPISNHLYFYWYRQILGQKVEFLVSFYNNEISEKSEIFDDQFSVERPDGSNFTLKIRSTKLEDSAMYFCASRGRGAGFTGELFFGEGSRLTVL.

This clone was observed a few times. CDR3 nucleotides: TGCGCCAGCAGCTTTGGCCGAGCGGACACTGAAGCTTTCTTT. Protein: CASSFGRADTEAFF. V gene TRBV5-1 combines with J gene TRBJ1-1; D unresolved. V gave up 2 bases and J gave up 3 bases, with 11 bases separating them. CDR3 length: 14 amino acids. The V gene's germline CDR1 is SGHRS and CDR2 YFSETQ.

V is TRBV3-1 (or the pseudogene TRBV3-2) and J is TRBJ1-6; no definite D call. Germline CDR1 reads LGHDT; CDR2 reads YNNKEL (reference sequence). V lost 1 base and J lost 9, with 7 bases in between. This CDR3 is built from 13 residues. The CDR3 region is CASSQVTGSPLHF. As DNA, the CDR3 is TGTGCCAGCAGCCAAGTTACGGGTTCACCCCTCCACTTT.

This chain joins TRBV10-3 and TRBJ2-2; D uncertain. V was pared by 1 base and J by 5 bases, with 8 bases between. Germline CDR1 reads ENHRY; CDR2 reads SYGVKD. The CDR3 has 14 amino acids. The CDR3 nucleotides are TGTGCCATCAGTGAGTGGGTAGCAACCGGGGAGCTGTTTTTT. This gives the protein CAISEWVATGELFF.

This chain uses TRBV6-6 with TRBJ2-1; TRBD2 matches 12 bases. With 6 bases clipped from V and 0 bases from J, the junction kept 18 bases outside the gene matches. Germline V gene lookup returns CDR1 MNHNY and CDR2 SVGAGI (reference sequence). This CDR3 spans 21 amino acids. The CDR3 protein is CASSKLTRGLAGRSSYNEQFF. Written as DNA, the CDR3 is TGTGCCAGCAGCAAGCTAACACGGGGACTAGCGGGCCGTAGCTCCTACAATGAGCAGTTCTTC.

The V and J genes are TRBV2 and TRBJ2-5, with D tentatively TRBD1 (6 bases). V was trimmed by 7 bases and J by 4 bases, leaving 13 bases between them. The germline V gene encodes CDR1 SNHLY and CDR2 FYNNEI. There are 13 residues in the CDR3. Here the CDR3 DNA reads TGTGCCAGCAAGGAAACAGGGACAGAGACCCAGTACTTC. Translated, it gives CASKETGTETQYF. Combining the CDR3 with reference TRBV2 and TRBJ2-5 gives the whole variable domain EPEVTQTPSHQVTQMGQEVILRCVPISNHLYFYWYRQILGQKVEFLVSFYNNEISEKSEIFDDQFSVERPDGSNFTLKIRSTKLEDSAMYFCASKETGTETQYFGPGTRLLVL.

The gene calls are TRBV6-5 and TRBJ2-7; 9 nucleotides align to TRBD1. This CDR3 has 15 residues. Germline values: CDR1 MNHEY, CDR2 SVGAGI. V gave up 2 bases and J gave up 2 bases; unmatched junction bases: 4. CDR3 DNA sequence: TGTGCCAGCAGTTACAGGGGACAGGGCACCTACGAGCAGTACTTC. Amino acids: CASSYRGQGTYEQYF.

The V gene is TRBV29-1, the J gene TRBJ2-2, with 10 bases fitting TRBD1. There are 13 residues in the CDR3. V lost 4 bases to trimming and J lost 4 bases; unmatched junction nucleotides: 0. The V gene's germline CDR1 is SQVTM and CDR2 ANQGSEA. The CDR3 spells CSVGTGGTGELFF. In DNA form, the CDR3 reads TGCAGCGTTGGGACAGGGGGCACCGGGGAGCTGTTTTTT.

The chain couples TRBV6-1 to TRBJ2-6, with 9 bases that match TRBD1. There are 17 residues in the CDR3. Trimming cost V 6 bases and J 2 bases; bases outside gene matches: 8. CDR1 and CDR2 (germline): MNHNS, SASEGT. Written as DNA, the CDR3 is TGTGCCAGCAGAGAACAGGGGGCTCGTACTGGGGCCAACGTCCTGACTTTC. Amino acid sequence: CASREQGARTGANVLTF.

A single count supports this clone. The chain links TRBV11-2 to TRBJ2-3, with D tentatively TRBD2 (6 bases). V was trimmed by 5 bases and J by 1 base, leaving 22 bases between them. Germline-derived CDR1 and CDR2 are SGHAT and FQNNGV. The CDR3 is 18 amino acids. The CDR3 DNA reads as TGTGCCAGCAGCCCGCGGACTACCCGGACACAAGGCACAGATACGCAGTATTTT. Translating gives CASSPRTTRTQGTDTQYF.

This clone came up a few times. J is TRBJ1-6 and V is TRBV2; tentative D call: TRBD1 (6 bases). Trimming left V 11 bases short and J 2 bases short, with 10 bases between. The CDR3 contains 13 residues. In germline, CDR1 is SNHLY, CDR2 FYNNEI. The CDR3 protein is CAGGQPYNSPLHF. The CDR3 coding sequence is TGTGCCGGCGGACAGCCCTATAATTCACCCCTCCACTTT.

This clone appeared a few times. This chain links TRBV5-1 with TRBJ1-1, with TRBD1 as a possible D gene (5 bases). Germline CDR1 reads SGHRS; CDR2 reads YFSETQ. V was clipped by 0 bases and J by 0 bases, with 15 bases between them. CDR3 length: 17 residues. CDR3 protein: CASSLVPQGSLNTEAFF. The CDR3 DNA is TGCGCCAGCAGCTTGGTACCCCAGGGTTCCCTGAACACTGAAGCTTTCTTT.

The chain uses TRBV28 and TRBJ1-5, with a weak D call TRBD1 (6 bases). The germline V gene encodes CDR1 MDHEN and CDR2 SYDVKM. V was shortened by 8 bases and J by 6 bases, with 20 bases between the two germline ends. CDR3 length: 15 residues. CDR3 nucleotide sequence: TGTGCCAGCGAGGGAGGGGGGGGGAGGCGTCAGCCCCAGCATTTT. Translation gives CASEGGGGRRQPQHF.

The chain recombines TRBV30 with TRBJ1-6; 9 bases align to TRBD1. Germline V gene sequence: CDR1 GTSNPN, CDR2 SVGIG (reference sequence). Unmatched junction bases numbered 3, after V lost 3 bases and J lost 9 bases. The CDR3 loop spans 13 amino acids. CDR3 sequence reads: CAWSWDRASPLHF. The CDR3 DNA is TGTGCCTGGAGCTGGGACAGGGCTTCACCCCTCCACTTT.

V usage is TRBV5-1 and J usage is TRBJ2-3; 10 bases fit TRBD1. CDR3 size: 14 residues. CDR1 and CDR2 (germline): SGHRS, YFSETQ. V dropped 6 bases and J dropped 6; count of bases not matched to a gene: 7. CDR3 protein: CASTAGTGVDTQYF. CDR3 sequence (DNA): TGCGCCAGCACCGCCGGGACAGGGGTCGATACGCAGTATTTT.

The rearrangement joins TRBV5-3 to TRBJ2-7; TRBD2 agrees at 7 bases. TRBV5-3 is an ORF, and what it does is uncertain. The V and J ends lost 1 base and 3 bases, in that order; junction bases with no gene match: 1. The CDR3 sequence is 13 residues long. The CDR3 here is CARSLCGGYEQYF. CDR3 in DNA: TGTGCCAGAAGCTTGTGCGGGGGCTACGAGCAGTACTTC.

V gene TRBV5-6 combines with J gene TRBJ1-3; the D is unclear. This CDR3 region has 14 residues. The ends were cut back, 2 bases at V and 4 bases at J, with 10 bases in the middle. From germline, CDR1 is SGHDT and CDR2 YYEEEE. CDR3 in DNA: TGTGCCAGCAGCTTTACCGGCGGGGGAAACACCATATATTTT. Encoded protein: CASSFTGGGNTIYF.

The V gene is TRBV30, the J gene TRBJ1-1; 7 nucleotides agree with TRBD1. Germline V CDR1 and CDR2: GTSNPN, SVGIG (reference sequence). The V and J ends lost 2 bases and 1 base, in that order; junction bases with no gene match: 1. The CDR3 is made up of 13 amino acids. CDR3: CAWSHRGNTEAFF. The DNA for the CDR3 is TGTGCCTGGAGTCACAGGGGGAACACTGAAGCTTTCTTT.

The CDR3 region has the DNA TGTGCCACCTCACGACAGGTCCGATTACCGGGGAGCACTGAAGCTTTCTTT. Protein sequence: CATSRQVRLPGSTEAFF. This rearrangement joins TRBV19 to TRBJ1-1; possibly TRBD1 for D (6 bases). The V end was cut by 10 bases, the J end by 4 bases, with 28 bases between. Germline CDR1 LNHDA, CDR2 SQIVND (reference sequence). The CDR3 runs to 17 residues.

V gene TRBV3-1 (or the pseudogene TRBV3-2) combines with J gene TRBJ2-1, with 9 bases aligning to TRBD1. This CDR3 is built from 13 residues. Germline loops: CDR1 LGHDT, CDR2 YNNKEL (reference sequence). With 4 bases clipped from V and 8 bases from J, the junction kept 3 bases outside the gene matches. CDR3 nucleotides: TGTGCCAGCAGCCCTAGGACAGGGGATGAGCAGTTCTTC. Its protein is CASSPRTGDEQFF.

The rearrangement links TRBV5-4 to TRBJ1-2; 7 nucleotides match TRBD1. Germline V gives CDR1 SGHNT, CDR2 YYREEE (reference sequence). The V segment lost 4 bases and the J segment 4 bases; nucleotides outside the gene matches: 7. CDR3 length: 14 amino acids. For the CDR3, the DNA is TGTGCCAGCAGCATAAACAGGGACAGCTATGGCTACACCTTC. Residues: CASSINRDSYGYTF.

In its sample, this clone was seen a few times. J is TRBJ1-6 and V is TRBV18, with D unresolved. V lost 2 bases to trimming and J lost 2 bases, with 7 bases between them. The CDR3 is made up of 15 amino acids. From germline, CDR1 is KGHSH and CDR2 LQKENI. CDR3 sequence: CASSPSQAYNSPLHF. CDR3 bases: TGTGCCAGCTCACCATCGCAGGCCTATAATTCACCCCTCCACTTT.

The chain joins TRBV19 to TRBJ1-2, with 9 bases matching TRBD1. The junction had 5 bases not matched to a gene; V was cut back by 5 bases and J by 4 bases. The CDR3 consists of 14 residues. CDR1 and CDR2 (germline): LNHDA, SQIVND (reference sequence). CDR3 loop: CASSAPDRGYGYTF. In nucleotides, the CDR3 is TGTGCCAGTAGTGCCCCGGACAGGGGCTATGGCTACACCTTC.

This clone was seen once. The sample contains more than one DNA sequence encoding this CDR3. The rearrangement uses TRBV19 and TRBJ2-2; the D is unclear. This CDR3 region has 13 residues. Trimming removed 3 bases from V and 4 bases from J, with 6 bases in between. CDR1 and CDR2 from the germline V gene are LNHDA and SQIVND (reference sequence). This chain's CDR3 is CASSISVTGELFF. CDR3 coding DNA: TGTGCCAGTAGTATTTCGGTCACCGGGGAGCTGTTTTTT.

CDR3 nucleotides: TGTGCCAGCAGCCCAGGGGGGCCTAGCACAGATACGCAGTATTTT. It specifies CASSPGGPSTDTQYF. The J gene is TRBJ2-3, the V gene TRBV28, with TRBD1 as a possible D gene (7 bases). The V and J ends lost 6 bases and 0 bases respectively, with 13 bases between them. Germline values: CDR1 MDHEN, CDR2 SYDVKM. CDR3 length: 15 residues.

The rearrangement links TRBV5-5 to TRBJ2-7; 8 nucleotides match TRBD1. CDR1 is SGHKS, CDR2 YYEKEE, per germline (reference sequence). The length of the CDR3 is 16 residues. J lost 5 bases, V lost 3 bases, and 13 bases had no gene match. Here the CDR3 reads CASSSILGQGSNEQYF. The CDR3 DNA reads TGTGCCAGCAGCTCGATCCTCGGACAGGGTTCTAACGAGCAGTACTTC.

The chain uses TRBV5-1 and TRBJ2-5; D is possibly TRBD2 (6 bases). Germline assignment: CDR1 SGHRS and CDR2 YFSETQ. The ends were cut back, 0 bases at V and 2 bases at J, with 11 bases in the middle. This CDR3 contains 15 residues. The CDR3, as DNA: TGCGCCAGCAGCTTGGATACGGGGGTGCAAGAGACCCAGTACTTC. Its protein is CASSLDTGVQETQYF.

The chain joins TRBV29-1 to TRBJ2-1; 9 bases are a match to TRBD1. The CDR3 is 16 residues long. The germline V gene has CDR1 SQVTM and CDR2 ANQGSEA. V lost 0 bases to trimming and J lost 1 base; unmatched junction nucleotides: 4. CDR3 nucleotides: TGCAGCGTTGAAGAAGGGACAGGGCGGTCCTACAATGAGCAGTTCTTC. This codes for CSVEEGTGRSYNEQFF.